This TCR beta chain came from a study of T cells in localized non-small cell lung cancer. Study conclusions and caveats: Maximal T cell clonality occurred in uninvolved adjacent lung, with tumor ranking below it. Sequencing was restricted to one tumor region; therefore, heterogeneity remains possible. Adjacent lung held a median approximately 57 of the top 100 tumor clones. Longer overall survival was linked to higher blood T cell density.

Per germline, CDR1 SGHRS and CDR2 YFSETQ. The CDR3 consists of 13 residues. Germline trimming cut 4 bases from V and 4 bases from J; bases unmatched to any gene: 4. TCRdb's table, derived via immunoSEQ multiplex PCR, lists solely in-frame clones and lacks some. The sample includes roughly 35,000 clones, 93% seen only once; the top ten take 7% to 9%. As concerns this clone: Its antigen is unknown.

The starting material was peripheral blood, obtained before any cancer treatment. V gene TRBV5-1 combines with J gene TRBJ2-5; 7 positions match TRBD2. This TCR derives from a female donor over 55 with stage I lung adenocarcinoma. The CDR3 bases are TGCGCCAGCAGCCTAAGCGGGGCAGAGACCCAGTACTTC. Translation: CASSLSGAETQYF.